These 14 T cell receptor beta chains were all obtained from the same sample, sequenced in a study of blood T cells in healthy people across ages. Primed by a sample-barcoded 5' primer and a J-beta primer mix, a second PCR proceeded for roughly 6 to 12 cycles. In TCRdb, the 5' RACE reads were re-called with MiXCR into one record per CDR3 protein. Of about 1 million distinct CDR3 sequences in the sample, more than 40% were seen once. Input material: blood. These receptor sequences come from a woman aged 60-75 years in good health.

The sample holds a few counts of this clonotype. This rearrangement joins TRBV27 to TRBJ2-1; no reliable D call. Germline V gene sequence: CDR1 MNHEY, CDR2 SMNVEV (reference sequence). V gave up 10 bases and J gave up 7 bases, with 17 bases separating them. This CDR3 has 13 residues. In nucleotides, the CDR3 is TGTGCCACCCTAGAGCCGTTATATAATGAGCAGTTCTTC. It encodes CATLEPLYNEQFF.

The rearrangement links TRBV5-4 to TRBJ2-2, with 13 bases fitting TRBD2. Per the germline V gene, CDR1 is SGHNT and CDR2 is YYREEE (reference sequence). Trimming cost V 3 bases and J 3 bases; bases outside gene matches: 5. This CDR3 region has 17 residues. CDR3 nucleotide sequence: TGTGCCAGCAGCTGGACTAGCGGGAGTGGTTACACCGGGGAGCTGTTTTTT. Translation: CASSWTSGSGYTGELFF. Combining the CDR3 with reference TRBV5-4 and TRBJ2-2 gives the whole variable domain ETGVTQSPTHLIKTRGQQVTLRCSSQSGHNTVSWYQQALGQGPQFIFQYYREEENGRGNFPPRFSGLQFPNYSSELNVNALELDDSALYLCASSWTSGSGYTGELFFGEGSRLTVL.

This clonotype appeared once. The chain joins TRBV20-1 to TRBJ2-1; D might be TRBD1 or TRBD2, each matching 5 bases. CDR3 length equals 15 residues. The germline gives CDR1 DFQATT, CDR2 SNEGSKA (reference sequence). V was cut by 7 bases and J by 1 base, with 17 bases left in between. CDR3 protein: CSGSRPGPSYNEQFF. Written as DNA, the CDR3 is TGCAGTGGTAGCCGTCCGGGGCCATCCTACAATGAGCAGTTCTTC.

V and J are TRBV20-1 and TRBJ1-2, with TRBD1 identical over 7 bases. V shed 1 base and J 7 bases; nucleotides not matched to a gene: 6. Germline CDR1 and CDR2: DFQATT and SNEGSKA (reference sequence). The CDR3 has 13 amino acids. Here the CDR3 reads CSARVDREIGYTF. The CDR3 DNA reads TGCAGTGCTAGAGTCGACAGGGAGATTGGCTACACCTTC.

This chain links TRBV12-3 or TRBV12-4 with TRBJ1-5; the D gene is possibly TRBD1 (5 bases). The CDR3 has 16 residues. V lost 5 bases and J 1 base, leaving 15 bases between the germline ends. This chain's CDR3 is CASSTRDLISNQPQHF. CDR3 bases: TGTGCCAGCAGTACCCGGGACTTGATAAGCAATCAGCCCCAGCATTTT.

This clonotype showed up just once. In nucleotides, the CDR3 is TGCAGCGTTGAAGTATACTCCTACAATGAGCAGTACTTC. Amino acids: CSVEVYSYNEQYF. The chain is built from TRBV29-1 and TRBJ2-1; no reliable D call. The better agreement between TRBJ2-7 and the DNA end casts doubt on the J call. This CDR3 comprises 13 residues. The germline CDR1 and CDR2 sequences are SQVTM and ANQGSEA.

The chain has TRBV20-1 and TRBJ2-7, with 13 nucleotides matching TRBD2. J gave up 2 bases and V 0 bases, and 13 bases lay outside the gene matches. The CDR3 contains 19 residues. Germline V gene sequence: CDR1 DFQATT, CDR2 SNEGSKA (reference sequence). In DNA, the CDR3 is TGCAGTGCTAGAGATAGGTCGACTAGCGGGAGGACACGGACCTACGAGCAGTACTTC. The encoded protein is CSARDRSTSGRTRTYEQYF.

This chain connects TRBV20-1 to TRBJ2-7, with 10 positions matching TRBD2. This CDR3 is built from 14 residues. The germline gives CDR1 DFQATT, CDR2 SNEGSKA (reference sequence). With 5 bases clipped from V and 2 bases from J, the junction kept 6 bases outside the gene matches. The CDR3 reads CSAEIAGGPYEQYF. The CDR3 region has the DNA TGCAGTGCTGAAATAGCGGGAGGCCCCTACGAGCAGTACTTC.

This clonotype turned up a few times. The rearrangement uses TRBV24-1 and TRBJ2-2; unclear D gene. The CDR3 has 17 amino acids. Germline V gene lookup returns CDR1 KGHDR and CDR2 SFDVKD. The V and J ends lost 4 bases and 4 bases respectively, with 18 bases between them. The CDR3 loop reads CATSDSHTLPGTGELFF. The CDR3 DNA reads TGTGCCACCAGTGACTCACACACACTACCGGGCACCGGGGAGCTGTTTTTT.

CDR3 sequence: CASSPTSGTSGYEQYF. CDR3 DNA sequence: TGCGCCAGCAGCCCGACATCCGGGACTAGCGGCTACGAGCAGTACTTC. The chain uses TRBV4-1 and TRBJ2-7, with 11 bases lining up with TRBD2. The V and J ends lost 4 bases and 3 bases, in that order; junction bases with no gene match: 8. The CDR3 runs to 16 residues. Germline V gene lookup returns CDR1 MGHRA and CDR2 YSYEKL.

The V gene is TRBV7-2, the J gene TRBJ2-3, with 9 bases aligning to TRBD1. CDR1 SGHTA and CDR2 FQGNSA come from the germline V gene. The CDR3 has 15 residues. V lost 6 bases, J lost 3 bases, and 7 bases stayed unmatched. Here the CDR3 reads CASSIGQGRTDTQYF. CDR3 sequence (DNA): TGTGCCAGCAGTATCGGACAGGGGAGGACAGATACGCAGTATTTT.

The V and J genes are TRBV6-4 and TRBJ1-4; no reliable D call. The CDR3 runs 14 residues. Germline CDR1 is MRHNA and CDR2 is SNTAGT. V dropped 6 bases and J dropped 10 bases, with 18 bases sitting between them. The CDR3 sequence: CASSQDGPPGKLFF. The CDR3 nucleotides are TGTGCCAGCAGCCAAGACGGACCGCCGGGAAAACTGTTTTTT.

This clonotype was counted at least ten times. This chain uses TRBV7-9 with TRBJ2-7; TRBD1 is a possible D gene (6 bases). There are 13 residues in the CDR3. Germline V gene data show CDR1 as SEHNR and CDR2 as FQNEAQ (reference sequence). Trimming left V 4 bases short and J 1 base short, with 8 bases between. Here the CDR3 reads CASSSDRSYEQYF. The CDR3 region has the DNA TGTGCCAGCAGCTCCGACAGGTCCTACGAGCAGTACTTC.

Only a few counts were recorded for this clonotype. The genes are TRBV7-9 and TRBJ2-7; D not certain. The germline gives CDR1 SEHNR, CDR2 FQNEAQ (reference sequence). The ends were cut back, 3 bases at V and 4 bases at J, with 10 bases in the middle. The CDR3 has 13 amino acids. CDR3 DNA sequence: TGTGCCAGCAGCTTCTCAGGAAAGTACGAGCAGTACTTC. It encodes CASSFSGKYEQYF. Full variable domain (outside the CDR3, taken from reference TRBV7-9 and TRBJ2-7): DTGVSQNPRHKITKRGQNVTFRCDPISEHNRLYWYRQTLGQGPEFLTYFQNEAQLEKSRLLSDRFSAERPKGSFSTLEIQRTEQGDSAMYLCASSFSGKYEQYFGPGTRLTVT.